This T cell receptor (beta chain) was profiled in a study of response to subunit inactivated influenza vaccine. Study observations and caveats: It was suggested by the authors that few new T cells are recruited by each seasonal influenza vaccination.

TCRdb redid the calling of the RT-PCR reads with MiXCR, one entry per CDR3 protein. The sample includes about 530,000 distinct CDR3 sequences, about an eighth seen only once; the top ten take about an eighth. About this clonotype: The target antigen is unknown.

Germline loops: CDR1 SGHAT, CDR2 FQNNGV. CDR3 length equals 13 residues. Trimming took 2 bases from V and 8 from J, leaving 10 bases between them. This TCR was sampled from a man aged 45-60 years who received an inactivated influenza vaccine. The chain uses TRBV11-2 and TRBJ2-1, with D possibly being TRBD1 (5 bases). The starting material was PBMCs from blood, obtained more than 35 days after vaccination. Here the CDR3 reads CASSLYGADEQFF. The CDR3 DNA reads as TGTGCCAGCAGCTTATATGGGGCCGATGAGCAGTTCTTC.